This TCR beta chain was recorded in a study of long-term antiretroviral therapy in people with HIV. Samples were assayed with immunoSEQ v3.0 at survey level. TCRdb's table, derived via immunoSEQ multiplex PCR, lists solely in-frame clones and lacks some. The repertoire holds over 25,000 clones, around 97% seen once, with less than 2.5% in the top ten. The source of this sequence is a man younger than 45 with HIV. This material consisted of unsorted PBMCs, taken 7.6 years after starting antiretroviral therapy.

CDR3 region: CASIARTSGRLYEQYF. CDR3 coding DNA: TGTGCCTCAATAGCCAGGACTAGCGGGAGACTCTACGAGCAGTACTTC. The chain links TRBV30 to TRBJ2-7; 13 bases agree with TRBD2. The CDR3 spans 16 residues. The J segment lost 3 bases and the V segment lost 7 bases, leaving 12 bases of the junction unmatched. CDR1 and CDR2 from the germline V gene are GTSNPN and SVGIG (reference sequence).